This entry lists 21 T cell receptor beta chains sequenced from one sample in a study of blood T cell repertoires in COVID-19. Here immunoSEQ multiplex PCR was the method, and the copy in TCRdb shows in-frame clones only, minus some. Of over 200,000 clones in the sample, 88% were seen once. Sequencing was carried out using PBMCs or T cells enriched from blood (not recorded which). These receptors were obtained from a young woman who had been exposed to COVID-19.

This rearrangement joins TRBV7-9 to TRBJ1-4; D ambiguous. V dropped 8 bases and J dropped 3 bases, with 7 bases sitting between them. CDR1 SEHNR and CDR2 FQNEAQ come from the germline V gene (reference sequence). This CDR3 has 12 residues. The CDR3 DNA sequence: TGTGCCAGCGATCGGTCTAATGAAAAACTGTTTTTT. The encoded protein is CASDRSNEKLFF.

This clone appeared a few times. V is TRBV2 and J is TRBJ1-4, with D unresolved. Germline CDR1 reads SNHLY; CDR2 reads FYNNEI. Trimming left V 6 bases short and J 8 bases short, with 16 bases between. CDR3 length: 14 residues. The CDR3 DNA is TGTGCCAGCAGGCTCCAATACGAGTGGGAAAAACTGTTTTTT. Translating gives CASRLQYEWEKLFF.

The chain uses TRBV20-1 and TRBJ1-5; D gene uncertain. Germline V CDR1 and CDR2: DFQATT, SNEGSKA (reference sequence). The V end was cut by 3 bases, the J end by 3 bases, with 6 bases between. The CDR3 has 12 residues. The DNA of the CDR3 is TGCAGTGCTAGTCTCCTCAATCAGCCCCAGCATTTT. It encodes CSASLLNQPQHF.

This chain uses TRBV2 with TRBJ2-7; no firm D call. V was trimmed by 6 bases and J by 0 bases, leaving 18 bases between them. The CDR3 contains 16 residues. Germline assignment: CDR1 SNHLY and CDR2 FYNNEI. DNA for the CDR3: TGTGCCAGCAGGAGGCCCCCCGCTGGCCACTCCTACGAGCAGTACTTC. Its protein product is CASRRPPAGHSYEQYF.

V and J are TRBV5-5 and TRBJ1-1; 8 bases align to TRBD1. Germline V gene sequence: CDR1 SGHKS, CDR2 YYEKEE (reference sequence). The CDR3 covers 13 residues. V lost 0 bases and J lost 10; bases outside the gene matches: 5. In DNA, the CDR3 is TGTGCCAGCAGCTTGGCCTTCAGGGGGCGAGCTTTCTTT. This codes for CASSLAFRGRAFF. Full variable domain (remainder filled in from reference TRBV5-5 and TRBJ1-1): DAGVTQSPTHLIKTRGQQVTLRCSPISGHKSVSWYQQVLGQGPQFIFQYYEKEERGRGNFPDRFSARQFPNYSSELNVNALLLGDSALYLCASSLAFRGRAFFGQGTRLTVV.

The chain recombines TRBV5-5 with TRBJ1-1; perhaps TRBD1 as D (5 bases). This CDR3 is 13 amino acids long. V lost 4 bases and J lost 3, with 10 bases in between. Germline V gene lookup returns CDR1 SGHKS and CDR2 YYEKEE (reference sequence). The CDR3 loop reads CASSRRGDTEAFF. The CDR3 bases are TGTGCCAGCAGCCGACGGGGGGACACTGAAGCTTTCTTT.

The chain combines TRBV2 with TRBJ1-2; TRBD1 agrees at 9 bases. After removal of 5 bases from V and 4 bases from J, the junction contained 8 bases not matched to a gene. Germline values: CDR1 SNHLY, CDR2 FYNNEI. The length of the CDR3 is 15 residues. The DNA of the CDR3 is TGTGCCAGCAGTCAACAGGGGGCACTAGTCTATGGCTACACCTTC. It encodes CASSQQGALVYGYTF.

V gene TRBV12-5 combines with J gene TRBJ1-2, with a weak D call TRBD1 (5 bases). CDR1 and CDR2 (germline): LGHNT, FRNRAP. The ends were cut back, 1 base at V and 5 bases at J, with 8 bases in the middle. The CDR3 is 13 amino acids. CDR3: CASGLAGTYGYTF. CDR3 DNA sequence: TGTGCTAGTGGTTTGGCAGGGACTTATGGCTACACCTTC.

The rearrangement uses TRBV14 and TRBJ2-7; TRBD1 is a possible D gene (6 bases). Germline V gives CDR1 SGHDN, CDR2 FVKESK. The CDR3 sequence is 13 residues long. V lost 6 bases to trimming and J lost 0 bases, with 9 bases between them. The DNA of the CDR3 is TGTGCCAGCAGGTACAGGGACTCCTACGAGCAGTACTTC. Its protein product is CASRYRDSYEQYF.

This clone was recorded once. The chain joins TRBV19 to TRBJ1-5; 10 nucleotides agree with TRBD1. This CDR3 is built from 14 residues. V was clipped by 7 bases and J by 2 bases; unmatched bases: 2. The germline CDR1 and CDR2 sequences are LNHDA and SQIVND (reference sequence). The CDR3 sequence is CASTGTGGNQPQHF. Here the CDR3 DNA reads TGTGCCAGTACCGGGACAGGGGGCAATCAGCCCCAGCATTTT.

The chain joins TRBV6-5 to TRBJ2-5; 11 bases align to TRBD2. Germline V lookup: CDR1 MNHEY, CDR2 SVGAGI. Trimming removed 4 bases from V and 4 bases from J; junction bases left unmatched: 5. CDR3 length: 15 residues. As DNA, the CDR3 is TGTGCCAGCAGTTCCTCTAGCGGGAGGTTAGAGACCCAGTACTTC. Residues: CASSSSSGRLETQYF.

CDR3 DNA sequence: TGTGCCAGCGACGGTAGGGGGTTGGACACTGAAGCTTTCTTT. This translates into CASDGRGLDTEAFF. The rearrangement uses TRBV6-5 and TRBJ1-1; the D gene is possibly TRBD1 (6 bases). V lost 8 bases and J 3 bases, leaving 16 bases between the germline ends. CDR1 MNHEY and CDR2 SVGAGI come from the germline V gene. This CDR3 has 14 residues.

The chain recombines TRBV5-1 with TRBJ1-1, with TRBD1 identical over 7 bases. The CDR3 totals 14 residues. Germline trimming cut 3 bases from V and 10 bases from J; bases unmatched to any gene: 12. The germline CDR1 and CDR2 sequences are SGHRS and YFSETQ. CDR3 region: CASSWVTGEDRAFF. The DNA for the CDR3 is TGCGCCAGCAGCTGGGTAACAGGGGAGGATCGAGCTTTCTTT.

This clone was seen just once. This chain uses TRBV28 with TRBJ1-4; 9 nucleotides align to TRBD1. Germline assignment: CDR1 MDHEN and CDR2 SYDVKM. Trimming cost V 11 bases and J 6 bases; bases outside gene matches: 7. The CDR3 is 13 residues long. CDR3 sequence reads: CACRTGGDEKLFF. As DNA, the CDR3 is TGTGCCTGCCGTACAGGGGGCGATGAAAAACTGTTTTTT. Using reference TRBV28 and TRBJ1-4 for the parts outside the CDR3, the full variable domain is DVKVTQSSRYLVKRTGEKVFLECVQDMDHENMFWYRQDPGLGLRLIYFSYDVKMKEKGDIPEGYSVSREKKERFSLILESASTNQTSMYLCACRTGGDEKLFFGSGTQLSVL.

V gene TRBV4-2 combines with J gene TRBJ2-3; 7 positions match TRBD2. Germline V CDR1 and CDR2: LGHNA, YNFKEQ. Trimming removed 0 bases from V and 2 bases from J; junction bases left unmatched: 5. The CDR3 loop spans 16 amino acids. CDR3 residues: CASSQELAVATDTQYF. The CDR3 DNA is TGTGCCAGCAGCCAAGAGCTAGCGGTCGCCACAGATACGCAGTATTTT.

A single count supports this clone. The chain links TRBV7-9 to TRBJ2-3, with D uncertain. The CDR3 contains 15 residues. Trimming took 4 bases from V and 2 from J, leaving 13 bases between them. The V gene's germline CDR1 is SEHNR and CDR2 FQNEAQ (reference sequence). The CDR3 coding sequence is TGTGCCAGCAGCTCACCCGGAGACCCCACAGATACGCAGTATTTT. Translation gives CASSSPGDPTDTQYF.

The chain is built from TRBV4-1 and TRBJ2-2; 7 bases are a match to TRBD2. J gave up 4 bases and V 0 bases, and 5 bases lay outside the gene matches. The V gene's germline CDR1 is MGHRA and CDR2 YSYEKL. The CDR3 extends over 16 amino acids. CDR3 sequence reads: CASSQEGGSGTGELFF. The CDR3, as DNA: TGCGCCAGCAGCCAAGAGGGGGGGTCCGGCACCGGGGAGCTGTTTTTT.

CDR3 coding DNA: TGCAGCGTTGAGGAGGGGGCGCGGGGCACTGAAGCTTTCTTT. It yields the protein CSVEEGARGTEAFF. The chain joins TRBV29-1 to TRBJ1-1, with 7 bases identical to TRBD1. Per germline, CDR1 SQVTM and CDR2 ANQGSEA. The CDR3 contains 14 residues. The V gene end was trimmed by 3 bases and the J gene end by 4 bases; junction bases not matched to a gene: 8. The full variable domain, completed using reference TRBV29-1 and TRBJ1-1, is SAVISQKPSRDICQRGTSLTIQCQVDSQVTMMFWYRQQPGQSLTLIATANQGSEATYESGFVIDKFPISRPNLTFSTLTVSNMSPEDSSIYLCSVEEGARGTEAFFGQGTRLTVV.

This clone turned up a few times. The rearrangement joins TRBV15 to TRBJ1-2; D might be TRBD1 (5 bases). The CDR3 has 15 residues. Between the trimmed V and J ends, which lost 4 bases and 8 bases, there was a span of 20 bases. Germline values: CDR1 LNHNV, CDR2 YYDKDF (reference sequence). For the CDR3, the DNA is TGTGCCACCAGCACTGGTGAGCCAGGGATCATAGGCTACACCTTC. Translating gives CATSTGEPGIIGYTF. The full variable domain, with the rest looked up from reference TRBV15 and TRBJ1-2, is DAMVIQNPRYQVTQFGKPVTLSCSQTLNHNVMYWYQQKSSQAPKLLFHYYDKDFNNEADTPDNFQSRRPNTSFCFLDIRSPGLGDTAMYLCATSTGEPGIIGYTFGSGTRLTVV.

In its sample, this clone was seen a few times. J is TRBJ2-5 and V is TRBV11-2; 7 nucleotides align to TRBD2. CDR1 SGHAT and CDR2 FQNNGV come from the germline V gene. J gave up 0 bases and V 5 bases, and 9 bases lay outside the gene matches. CDR3 length: 16 residues. CDR3 region: CASSTTKGRDQETQYF. The DNA of the CDR3 is TGTGCCAGCAGCACCACCAAGGGGAGGGACCAAGAGACCCAGTACTTC.

This clone appeared once. The genes are TRBV5-4 and TRBJ2-2; TRBD2 matches at 8 bases. CDR1 is SGHNT, CDR2 YYREEE, per germline (reference sequence). V lost 4 bases, J lost 5 bases, and 10 bases stayed unmatched. The CDR3 extends over 16 amino acids. CDR3 loop: CASSPQAGAGTGELFF. Here the CDR3 DNA reads TGTGCCAGCAGCCCCCAAGCGGGAGCTGGGACCGGGGAGCTGTTTTTT. Using reference TRBV5-4 and TRBJ2-2 for the parts outside the CDR3, the full variable domain is ETGVTQSPTHLIKTRGQQVTLRCSSQSGHNTVSWYQQALGQGPQFIFQYYREEENGRGNFPPRFSGLQFPNYSSELNVNALELDDSALYLCASSPQAGAGTGELFFGEGSRLTVL.